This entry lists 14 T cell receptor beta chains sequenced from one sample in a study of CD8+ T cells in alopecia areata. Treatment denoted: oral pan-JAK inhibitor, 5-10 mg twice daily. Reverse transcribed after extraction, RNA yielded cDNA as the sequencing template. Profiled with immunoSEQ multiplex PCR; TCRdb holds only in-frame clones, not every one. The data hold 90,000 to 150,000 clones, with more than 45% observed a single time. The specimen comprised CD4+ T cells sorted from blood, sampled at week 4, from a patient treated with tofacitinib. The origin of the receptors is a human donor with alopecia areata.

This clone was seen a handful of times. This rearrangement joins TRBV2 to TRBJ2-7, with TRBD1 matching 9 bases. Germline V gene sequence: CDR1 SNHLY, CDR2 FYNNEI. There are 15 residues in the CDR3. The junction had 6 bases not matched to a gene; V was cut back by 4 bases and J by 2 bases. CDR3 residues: CASSGRQGETYEQYF. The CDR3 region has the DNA TGTGCCAGCAGTGGAAGACAGGGGGAGACCTACGAGCAGTACTTC.

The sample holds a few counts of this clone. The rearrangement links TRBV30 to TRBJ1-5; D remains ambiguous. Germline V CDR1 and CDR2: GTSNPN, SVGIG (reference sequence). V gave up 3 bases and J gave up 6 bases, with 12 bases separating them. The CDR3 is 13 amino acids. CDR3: CAWSEERSQPQHF. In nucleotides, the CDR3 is TGTGCCTGGAGCGAGGAACGAAGTCAGCCCCAGCATTTT. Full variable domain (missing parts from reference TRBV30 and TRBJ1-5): SQTIHQWPATLVQPVGSPLSLECTVEGTSNPNLYWYRQAAGRGLQLLFYSVGIGQISSEVPQNLSASRPQDRQFILSSKKLLLSDSGFYLCAWSEERSQPQHFGDGTRLSIL.

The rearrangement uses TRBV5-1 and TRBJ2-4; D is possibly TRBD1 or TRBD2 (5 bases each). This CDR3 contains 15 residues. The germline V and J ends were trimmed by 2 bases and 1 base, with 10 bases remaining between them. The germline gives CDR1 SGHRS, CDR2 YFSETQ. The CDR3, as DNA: TGCGCCAGCAGCTTAGAGGGGTTTGCCAAAAACATTCAGTACTTC. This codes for CASSLEGFAKNIQYF.

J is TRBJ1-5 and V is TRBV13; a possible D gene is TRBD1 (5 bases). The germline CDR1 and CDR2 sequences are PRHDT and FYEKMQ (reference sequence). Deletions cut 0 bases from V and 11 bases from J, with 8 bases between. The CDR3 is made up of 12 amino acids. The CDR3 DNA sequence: TGTGCCAGCAGCTTAGGCCGAGGGGCCCAGCATTTT. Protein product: CASSLGRGAQHF.

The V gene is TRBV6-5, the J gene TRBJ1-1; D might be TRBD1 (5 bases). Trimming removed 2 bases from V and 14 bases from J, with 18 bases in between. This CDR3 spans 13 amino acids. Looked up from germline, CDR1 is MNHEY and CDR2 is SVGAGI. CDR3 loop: CASSYPGTREKFF. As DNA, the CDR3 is TGTGCCAGCAGTTACCCAGGGACGAGGGAAAAGTTCTTT.

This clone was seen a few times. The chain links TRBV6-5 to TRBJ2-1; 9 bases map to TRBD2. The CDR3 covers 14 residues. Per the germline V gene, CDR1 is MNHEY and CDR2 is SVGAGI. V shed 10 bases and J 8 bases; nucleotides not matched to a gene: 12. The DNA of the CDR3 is TGTGCCACCATCAAAGCGGGAGGCCGAGATGAGCAGTTCTTC. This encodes CATIKAGGRDEQFF.

The chain's CDR3 is CASSETLSSYNEQFF. The CDR3 region has the DNA TGTGCCAGCAGCGAGACACTGAGCTCCTACAATGAGCAGTTCTTC. The chain couples TRBV9 to TRBJ2-1; no firm D call. The V gene's germline CDR1 is SGDLS and CDR2 YYNGEE. The CDR3 is made up of 15 amino acids. V lost 3 bases and J 0 bases, leaving 10 bases between the germline ends.

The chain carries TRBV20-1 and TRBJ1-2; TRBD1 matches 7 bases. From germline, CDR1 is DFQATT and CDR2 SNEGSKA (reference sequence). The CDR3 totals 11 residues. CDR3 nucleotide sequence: TGCAGAGAGAGGGACAGCTATGGCTACACCTTC. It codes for CRERDSYGYTF.

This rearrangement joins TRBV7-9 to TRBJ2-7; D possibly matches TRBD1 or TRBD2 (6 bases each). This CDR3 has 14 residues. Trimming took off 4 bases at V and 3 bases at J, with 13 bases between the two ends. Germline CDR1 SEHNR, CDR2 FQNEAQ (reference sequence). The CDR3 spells CASSSEGDFYEQYF. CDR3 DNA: TGTGCCAGCAGCTCGGAGGGGGACTTCTACGAGCAGTACTTC. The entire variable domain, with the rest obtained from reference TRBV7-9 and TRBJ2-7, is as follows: DTGVSQNPRHKITKRGQNVTFRCDPISEHNRLYWYRQTLGQGPEFLTYFQNEAQLEKSRLLSDRFSAERPKGSFSTLEIQRTEQGDSAMYLCASSSEGDFYEQYFGPGTRLTVT.

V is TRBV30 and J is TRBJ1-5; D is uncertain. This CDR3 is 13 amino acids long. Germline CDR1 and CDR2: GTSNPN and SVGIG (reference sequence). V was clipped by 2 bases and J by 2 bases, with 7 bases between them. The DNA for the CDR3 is TGTGCCTGGAGTAACCAGGGCAATCAGCCCCAGCATTTT. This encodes CAWSNQGNQPQHF.

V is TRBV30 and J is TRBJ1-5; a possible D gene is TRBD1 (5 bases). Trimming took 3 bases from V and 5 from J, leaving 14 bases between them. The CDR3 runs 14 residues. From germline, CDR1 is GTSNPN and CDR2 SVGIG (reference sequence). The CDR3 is CAWSGLQTDQPQHF. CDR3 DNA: TGTGCCTGGAGCGGTCTGCAGACAGATCAGCCCCAGCATTTT.

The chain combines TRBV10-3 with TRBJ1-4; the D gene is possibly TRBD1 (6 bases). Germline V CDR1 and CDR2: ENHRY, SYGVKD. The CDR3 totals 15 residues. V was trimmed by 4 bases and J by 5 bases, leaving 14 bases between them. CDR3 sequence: CAISGQQGRNEKLFF. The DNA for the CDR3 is TGTGCCATCAGTGGCCAACAGGGAAGGAATGAAAAACTGTTTTTT.

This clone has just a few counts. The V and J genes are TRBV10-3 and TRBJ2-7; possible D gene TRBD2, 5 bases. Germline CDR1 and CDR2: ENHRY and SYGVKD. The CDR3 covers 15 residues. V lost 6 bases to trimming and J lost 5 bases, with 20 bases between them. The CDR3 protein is CAIRKGLYGLDEQYF. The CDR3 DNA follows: TGTGCCATCAGAAAAGGACTGTATGGGTTAGACGAGCAGTACTTC.

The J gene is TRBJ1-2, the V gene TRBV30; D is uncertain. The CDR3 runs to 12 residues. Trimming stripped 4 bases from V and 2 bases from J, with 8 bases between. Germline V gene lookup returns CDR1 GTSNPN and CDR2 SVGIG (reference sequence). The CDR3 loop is CAWNTVNYGYTF. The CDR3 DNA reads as TGTGCCTGGAACACAGTGAACTATGGCTACACCTTC.